This entry features one T cell receptor beta chain sequence. The antigen is undetermined. This entry comes from a study of cytomegalovirus exposure and HLA in healthy donors. Findings and caveats of the study: Reportedly, diagnosis of cytomegalovirus status by the classifier showed high specificity and sensitivity. Subsequent analysis showed first-cohort TCR clusters tending to co-occur in 95 to 150 validation repertoires. TCR beta chains numbering some 160 were designated cytomegalovirus-associated.

The approximately 120-subject validation cohort, separate from the approximately 670-subject first cohort, included the donors. Clones were read by immunoSEQ multiplex PCR, and TCRdb kept only the in-frame ones, dropping some. Among about 350,000 clones listed, roughly 90% were seen once. Germline V lookup: CDR1 SGHDT, CDR2 YYEEEE. The germline V and J ends were trimmed by 0 bases and 0 bases, with 7 bases remaining between them. The CDR3 contains 15 residues. The clonotype was recovered from a woman between 25 and 40 years old in good health and CMV-seropositive. The gene calls are TRBV5-6 and TRBJ1-5; D is uncertain. The sample consisted of PBMCs. CDR3 sequence (DNA): TGTGCCAGCAGCTTGGGACGGAATAGCAATCAGCCCCAGCATTTT. Amino acid sequence: CASSLGRNSNQPQHF.